The 30 T cell receptor beta chains in this list originate from one sample, sequenced in a study of T cells in localized non-small cell lung cancer. Data came from immunoSEQ multiplex PCR; TCRdb stores just in-frame clones and leaves some out. The profile covers around 4,800 clones, with roughly 28% appearing a single time and about 5% taken by the ten largest. The sample here was lung tumor tissue, taken before any cancer treatment. Receptors were obtained from a man aged 35 to 69 with stage III squamous cell lung carcinoma.

This clone came up a few times. The chain employs TRBV11-3 and TRBJ2-1; 9 positions match TRBD2. This CDR3 contains 17 residues. Germline assignment: CDR1 SGHNT and CDR2 YENEEA. The trim removed 3 bases at V and 5 bases at J, leaving 11 bases unmatched. The CDR3 nucleotides are TGTGCCAGCAGCTTGTTTGCGGGGGGGCCCTTGAACAATGAGCAGTTCTTC. It specifies CASSLFAGGPLNNEQFF.

This clone was seen only a few times. This chain connects TRBV6-8 to TRBJ1-3, with D perhaps TRBD1 (5 bases). This CDR3 has 16 amino acids. Germline loops: CDR1 MNHGY, CDR2 SAAAGT. V lost 5 bases to trimming and J lost 1 base, with 15 bases between them. The CDR3 here is CASSRRGTVSGNTIYF. CDR3 nucleotide sequence: TGTGCCAGCAGTCGACGAGGGACTGTTTCTGGAAACACCATATATTTT.

The rearrangement joins TRBV18 to TRBJ1-4, with unresolved D. Germline CDR1 reads KGHSH; CDR2 reads LQKENI. The CDR3 runs to 14 residues. V dropped 3 bases and J dropped 4 bases, with 9 bases sitting between them. The CDR3 DNA follows: TGTGCCAGCTCACCTTTAAATTTTAATGAAAAACTGTTTTTT. Translating gives CASSPLNFNEKLFF.

The genes are TRBV19 and TRBJ2-5; TRBD1 agrees at 9 bases. The length of the CDR3 is 13 residues. Unmatched junction bases numbered 3, after V lost 6 bases and J lost 4 bases. Per germline, CDR1 LNHDA and CDR2 SQIVND (reference sequence). The CDR3 loop is CASRLTGGETQYF. DNA for the CDR3: TGTGCCAGTAGGTTGACAGGGGGAGAGACCCAGTACTTC. Complete variable domain (other parts from reference TRBV19 and TRBJ2-5): DGGITQSPKYLFRKEGQNVTLSCEQNLNHDAMYWYRQDPGQGLRLIYYSQIVNDFQKGDIAEGYSVSREKKESFPLTVTSAQKNPTAFYLCASRLTGGETQYFGPGTRLLVL.

A few counts support this clone. The CDR3 DNA reads TGCGCCAGCAGTGATCCGACGGCGGTTTTTGATCAGTACTTC. It codes for CASSDPTAVFDQYF. The chain carries TRBV10-2 and TRBJ2-4; D is unclear. This CDR3 region has 14 residues. The V gene lost 3 bases and the J gene lost 12 bases, with 18 bases spanning the gap. Germline values: CDR1 WSHSY, CDR2 SAAADI.

By share, this clone ranks as medium-sized. V usage is TRBV4-1 and J usage is TRBJ2-7, with 7 bases identical to TRBD2. V was clipped by 4 bases and J by 6 bases; unmatched bases: 12. This CDR3 is 15 amino acids long. CDR1 and CDR2 (germline): MGHRA, YSYEKL. The CDR3 spells CASSPTLGGGVEQYF. CDR3 bases: TGCGCCAGCAGCCCAACTCTGGGCGGGGGAGTCGAGCAGTACTTC.

The chain uses TRBV12-5 and TRBJ2-5; 8 nucleotides match TRBD1. The CDR3 is 16 residues long. The J segment lost 5 bases and the V segment lost 3 bases, leaving 11 bases of the junction unmatched. Per the germline V gene, CDR1 is LGHNT and CDR2 is FRNRAP. CDR3 nucleotides: TGTGCTAGTGGTTTAGGACAGGGCGGGTGGTCGGAGACCCAGTACTTC. It codes for CASGLGQGGWSETQYF.

V and J are TRBV25-1 and TRBJ2-7; D gene uncertain. Trimming left V 2 bases short and J 5 bases short, with 10 bases between. The CDR3 consists of 13 residues. The germline CDR1 and CDR2 sequences are MGHDK and SYGVNS. The CDR3, as DNA: TGTGCCAGCAGTGAAATGCGGTTTCACGAGCAGTACTTC. Its translation is CASSEMRFHEQYF.

This clone appeared a few times. The chain has TRBV15 and TRBJ1-1, with 7 bases matching TRBD1. This CDR3 is built from 15 residues. V lost 1 base and J lost 0; bases outside the gene matches: 2. Germline V gene lookup returns CDR1 LNHNV and CDR2 YYDKDF (reference sequence). CDR3 protein: CATSRGDRMNTEAFF. The CDR3, as DNA: TGTGCCACCAGCAGAGGGGACAGAATGAACACTGAAGCTTTCTTT.

This clone rates as medium-sized. CDR3 region: CASSLDRGAYGYTF. The CDR3 nucleotides are TGTGCCAGCAGCTTGGACAGGGGGGCCTATGGCTACACCTTC. This chain joins TRBV11-3 and TRBJ1-2; 10 nucleotides line up with TRBD1. The CDR3 is 14 amino acids. Germline trimming cut 3 bases from V and 4 bases from J; bases unmatched to any gene: 2. CDR1 is SGHNT and CDR2 is YENEEA in the germline V gene. The complete variable domain, with remaining parts taken from reference TRBV11-3 and TRBJ1-2, reads EAGVVQSPRYKIIEKKQPVAFWCNPISGHNTLYWYLQNLGQGPELLIRYENEEAVDDSQLPKDRFSAERLKGVDSTLKIQPAELGDSAVYLCASSLDRGAYGYTFGSGTRLTVV.

The rearrangement links TRBV23-1 to TRBJ2-5; 7 nucleotides agree with TRBD1. Being an ORF, TRBV23-1 has a function that is uncertain. Unmatched junction bases numbered 11, after V lost 6 bases and J lost 4 bases. This CDR3 has 15 amino acids. CDR3 sequence: CASSPRTGSGETQYF. CDR3 coding DNA: TGCGCCAGCAGCCCAAGGACAGGCTCTGGAGAGACCCAGTACTTC.

This clone came up a few times. The chain links TRBV11-3 to TRBJ2-7; 8 bases fit TRBD1. This CDR3 contains 18 residues. Germline CDR1 reads SGHNT; CDR2 reads YENEEA. The V gene end was trimmed by 1 base and the J gene end by 0 bases; junction bases not matched to a gene: 11. CDR3 DNA sequence: TGTGCCAGCAGCTTAGGTTTTTCGACAGGGGCCTTCTCCTACGAGCAGTACTTC. Translation: CASSLGFSTGAFSYEQYF.

This rearrangement joins TRBV5-1 to TRBJ2-2; no firm D call. Germline CDR1 SGHRS, CDR2 YFSETQ. The V end was cut by 8 bases, the J end by 3 bases, with 14 bases between. The CDR3 sequence is 14 residues long. CDR3 sequence: CASGGQQDTGELFF. Here the CDR3 DNA reads TGCGCCAGTGGRGGCCAGCAGGACACCGGGGAGCTGTTTTTT.

This clone was recorded a few times. This rearrangement joins TRBV10-3 to TRBJ2-7; no reliable D call. CDR3 length: 15 residues. Per germline, CDR1 ENHRY and CDR2 SYGVKD. The germline V and J ends were trimmed by 0 bases and 3 bases, with 12 bases remaining between them. The CDR3 reads CAISESTWTGYEQYF. The DNA for the CDR3 is TGTGCCATCAGTGAGTCCACCTGGACGGGCTACGAGCAGTACTTC.

The rearrangement uses TRBV6-8 and TRBJ2-3, with 7 bases that match TRBD2. The germline gives CDR1 MNHGY, CDR2 SAAAGT. This CDR3 contains 12 residues. The junction had 3 bases not matched to a gene; V was cut back by 10 bases and J by 2 bases. The CDR3 DNA reads as TGTGCCATCGGGGGGATCACAGATACGCAGTATTTT. It yields the protein CAIGGITDTQYF.

This clone occurred a few times. The chain has TRBV6-8 and TRBJ2-7; TRBD2 matches at 13 bases. With V trimmed by 4 bases and J by 9 bases, 6 bases remained unmatched. CDR3 length: 14 residues. Germline V gene data show CDR1 as MNHGY and CDR2 as SAAAGT. The CDR3 spells CASSSPGLAGRQYF. The CDR3 DNA reads as TGTGCCAGCAGTTCTCCGGGACTAGCGGGGAGGCAGTACTTC.

The chain carries TRBV10-2 and TRBJ2-7; TRBD1 might be the D (5 bases). This CDR3 is built from 14 residues. Per the germline V gene, CDR1 is WSHSY and CDR2 is SAAADI. The V end lost 3 bases, the J end lost 0 bases, and 9 bases lay between the germline ends. The CDR3 sequence: CASSEDRASYEQYF. In DNA form, the CDR3 reads TGCGCCAGCAGTGAAGACAGAGCCTCCTACGAGCAGTACTTC.

V and J are TRBV19 and TRBJ1-4; TRBD1 agrees at 7 bases. Germline V gene lookup returns CDR1 LNHDA and CDR2 SQIVND (reference sequence). The CDR3 runs to 13 residues. The ends lost 7 bases at V and 4 bases at J; junction bases unmatched: 3. The CDR3 region is CASKGQINEKLFF. CDR3 nucleotides: TGTGCCAGTAAGGGACAGATTAATGAAAAACTGTTTTTT.

The CDR3 reads CASSYPPTDPETDTQYF. DNA for the CDR3: TGTGCCAGCAGTTACCCGCCGACAGACCCGGAGACAGATACGCAGTATTTT. The rearrangement links TRBV6-8 to TRBJ2-3, with D maybe TRBD1 (5 bases). The CDR3 runs to 17 residues. V was trimmed by 2 bases and J by 3 bases, leaving 18 bases between them. Germline CDR1 reads MNHGY; CDR2 reads SAAAGT.

This sequence joins TRBV4-2 and TRBJ2-1, with D possibly being TRBD1 (6 bases). The CDR3 has 13 amino acids. V was trimmed by 5 bases and J by 7 bases, leaving 12 bases between them. CDR1 is LGHNA, CDR2 YNFKEQ, per germline. The chain's CDR3 is CASSAYGQNEQFF. The CDR3 DNA follows: TGTGCCAGCAGCGCGTATGGACAGAATGAGCAGTTCTTC.

This clone was found a few times. V gene TRBV6-7 combines with J gene TRBJ2-5; TRBD2 aligns across 9 bases. TRBV6-7 is an ORF for which the function is uncertain. V lost 5 bases and J lost 5; bases outside the gene matches: 18. This CDR3 comprises 18 residues. CDR3 nucleotide sequence: TGTGCCAGCAGTGAAAGGTTTTGGGGCGGGGGGGCCCCGGAGACCCAGTACTTC. It encodes CASSERFWGGGAPETQYF.

The chain employs TRBV15 and TRBJ1-2; D unclear. The length of the CDR3 is 15 residues. Trimming took off 0 bases at V and 2 bases at J, with 10 bases between the two ends. Germline values: CDR1 LNHNV, CDR2 YYDKDF (reference sequence). CDR3 region: CATSREVWENYGYTF. For the CDR3, the DNA is TGTGCCACCAGCAGAGAGGTCTGGGAGAACTATGGCTACACCTTC.

This clone was counted between two and nine times. The rearrangement joins TRBV11-3 to TRBJ1-1, with 8 bases matching TRBD1. This CDR3 contains 14 residues. The V and J ends lost 4 bases and 5 bases, in that order; junction bases with no gene match: 6. Germline V gene sequence: CDR1 SGHNT, CDR2 YENEEA. The CDR3 sequence: CASSSGRQGTEAFF. For the CDR3, the DNA is TGTGCCAGCAGCTCAGGCCGACAGGGGACTGAAGCTTTCTTT.

This clone was counted between two and nine times. The genes are TRBV19 and TRBJ2-3; 7 bases are a match to TRBD2. Germline loops: CDR1 LNHDA, CDR2 SQIVND (reference sequence). The V gene end was trimmed by 9 bases and the J gene end by 1 base; junction bases not matched to a gene: 7. The CDR3 extends over 14 amino acids. Written as DNA, the CDR3 is TGTGCCAGCCTGGGGGGGGTCCGCACAGATACGCAGTATTTT. As protein: CASLGGVRTDTQYF.

This clone was seen a handful of times. V gene TRBV19 combines with J gene TRBJ2-1, with 12 bases fitting TRBD2. From germline, CDR1 is LNHDA and CDR2 SQIVND (reference sequence). J gave up 7 bases and V 3 bases, and 4 bases lay outside the gene matches. This CDR3 is built from 15 residues. The CDR3 reads CASSILAGGPNEQFF. As DNA, the CDR3 is TGTGCCAGTAGTATCCTAGCGGGGGGGCCGAATGAGCAGTTCTTC.

This clone showed up just once. This rearrangement joins TRBV14 to TRBJ1-2; 7 bases are a match to TRBD1. The germline V gene encodes CDR1 SGHDN and CDR2 FVKESK. V gave up 2 bases and J gave up 8 bases; unmatched junction bases: 8. The CDR3 spans 14 residues. CDR3 residues: CASSQRRQGGGYTF. The DNA of the CDR3 is TGTGCCAGCAGCCAACGTCGACAGGGAGGAGGCTACACCTTC.

This chain links TRBV15 with TRBJ1-2; 8 bases are a match to TRBD1. CDR1 is LNHNV, CDR2 YYDKDF, per germline (reference sequence). The J segment lost 3 bases and the V segment lost 6 bases, leaving 9 bases of the junction unmatched. This CDR3 contains 15 residues. CDR3 nucleotide sequence: TGTGCCACCAGTCCCACAGGGGGGGACTACTATGGCTACACCTTC. Translated, it gives CATSPTGGDYYGYTF. Looking up the rest from reference TRBV15 and TRBJ1-2 gives the full variable domain: DAMVIQNPRYQVTQFGKPVTLSCSQTLNHNVMYWYQQKSSQAPKLLFHYYDKDFNNEADTPDNFQSRRPNTSFCFLDIRSPGLGDTAMYLCATSPTGGDYYGYTFGSGTRLTVV.

This clone was detected only a few times. The gene calls are TRBV9 and TRBJ2-1, with D maybe TRBD2 (5 bases). The germline V and J ends were trimmed by 0 bases and 7 bases, with 11 bases remaining between them. This CDR3 comprises 14 residues. The germline V gene encodes CDR1 SGDLS and CDR2 YYNGEE. CDR3 DNA: TGTGCCAGCAGCGTAGTCGGGGATTGGAATGAGCAGTTCTTC. Translating it yields CASSVVGDWNEQFF.

This clone was seen a handful of times. The chain uses TRBV7-1 and TRBJ1-6; D ambiguous. Being an ORF, TRBV7-1 has a function that is uncertain. The CDR3 runs to 13 residues. Between the trimmed V and J ends, which lost 5 bases and 2 bases, there was a span of 4 bases. The CDR3 loop reads CASSRTYNSPLHF. The CDR3 DNA reads TGTGCCAGCAGCCGGACCTATAATTCACCCCTCCACTTT.

This clone was seen a few times. The genes are TRBV11-3 and TRBJ1-3; 8 nucleotides line up with TRBD1. This CDR3 comprises 16 residues. In germline, CDR1 is SGHNT, CDR2 YENEEA. V lost 5 bases to trimming and J lost 1 base; unmatched junction nucleotides: 7. CDR3 residues: CASSRWDRLSGNTIYF. The CDR3 region has the DNA TGTGCCAGCAGCCGATGGGACAGGCTATCTGGAAACACCATATATTTT.